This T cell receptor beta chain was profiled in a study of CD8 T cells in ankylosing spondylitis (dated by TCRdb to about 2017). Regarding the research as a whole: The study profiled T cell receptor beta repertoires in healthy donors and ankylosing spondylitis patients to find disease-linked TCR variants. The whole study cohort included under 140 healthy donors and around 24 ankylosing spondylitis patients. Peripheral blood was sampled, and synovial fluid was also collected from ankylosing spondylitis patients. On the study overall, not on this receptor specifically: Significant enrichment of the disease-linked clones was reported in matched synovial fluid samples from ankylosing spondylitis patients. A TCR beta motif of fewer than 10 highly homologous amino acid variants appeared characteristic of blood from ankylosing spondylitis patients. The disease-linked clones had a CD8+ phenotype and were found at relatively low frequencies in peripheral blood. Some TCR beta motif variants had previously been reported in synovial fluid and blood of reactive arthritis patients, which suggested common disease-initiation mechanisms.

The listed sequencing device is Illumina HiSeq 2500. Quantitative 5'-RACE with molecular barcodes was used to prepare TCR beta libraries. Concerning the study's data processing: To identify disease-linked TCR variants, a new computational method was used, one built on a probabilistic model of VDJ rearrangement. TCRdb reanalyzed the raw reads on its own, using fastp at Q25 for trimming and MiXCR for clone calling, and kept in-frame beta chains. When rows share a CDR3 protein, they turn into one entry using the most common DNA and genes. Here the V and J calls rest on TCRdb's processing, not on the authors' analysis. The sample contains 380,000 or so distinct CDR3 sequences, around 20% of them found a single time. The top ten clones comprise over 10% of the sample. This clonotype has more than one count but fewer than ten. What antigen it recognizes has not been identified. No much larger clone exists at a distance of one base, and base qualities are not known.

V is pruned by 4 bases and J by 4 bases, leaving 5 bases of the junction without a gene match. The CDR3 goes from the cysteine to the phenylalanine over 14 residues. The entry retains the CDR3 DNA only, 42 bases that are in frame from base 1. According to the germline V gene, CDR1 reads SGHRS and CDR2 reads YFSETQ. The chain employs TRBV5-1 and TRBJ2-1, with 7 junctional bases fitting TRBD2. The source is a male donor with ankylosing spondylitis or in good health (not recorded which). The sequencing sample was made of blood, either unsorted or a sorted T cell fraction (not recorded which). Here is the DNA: TGCGCCAGCAGCCCGGGACTACAGTACAATGAGCAGTTCTTC. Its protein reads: CASSPGLQYNEQFF.